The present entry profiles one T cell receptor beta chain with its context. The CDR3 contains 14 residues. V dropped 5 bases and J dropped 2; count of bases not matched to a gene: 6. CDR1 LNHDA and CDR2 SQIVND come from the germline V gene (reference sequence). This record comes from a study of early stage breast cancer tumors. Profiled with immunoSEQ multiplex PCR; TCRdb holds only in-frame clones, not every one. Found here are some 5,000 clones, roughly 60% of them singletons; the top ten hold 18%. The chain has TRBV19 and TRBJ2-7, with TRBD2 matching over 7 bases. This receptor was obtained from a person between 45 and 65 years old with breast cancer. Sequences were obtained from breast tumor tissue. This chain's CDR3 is CASSLTGGTYEQYF. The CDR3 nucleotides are TGTGCCAGTAGTTTAACGGGAGGAACCTACGAGCAGTACTTC.